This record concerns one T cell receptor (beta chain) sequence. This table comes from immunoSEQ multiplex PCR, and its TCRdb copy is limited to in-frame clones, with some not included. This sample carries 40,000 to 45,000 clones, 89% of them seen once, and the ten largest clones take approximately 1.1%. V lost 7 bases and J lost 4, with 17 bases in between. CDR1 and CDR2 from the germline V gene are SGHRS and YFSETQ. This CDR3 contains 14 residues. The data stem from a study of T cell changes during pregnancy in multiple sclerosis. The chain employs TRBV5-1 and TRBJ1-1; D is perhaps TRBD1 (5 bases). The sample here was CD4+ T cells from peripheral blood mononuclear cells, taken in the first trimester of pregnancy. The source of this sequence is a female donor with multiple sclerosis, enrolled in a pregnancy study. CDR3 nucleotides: TGCGCCAGCCCGTCGGGGGGGTCATCCACTGAAGCTTTCTTT. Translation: CASPSGGSSTEAFF.